This TCR beta chain was profiled in a study of T cells in localized non-small cell lung cancer. TCRdb's table, derived via immunoSEQ multiplex PCR, lists solely in-frame clones and lacks some. This sample has 60,000 or so clones, with about four fifths found just once. The CDR3 is 13 residues long. Germline CDR1 and CDR2: ENHRY and SYGVKD. Note on this clone: Compared with germline, one end of the junction differs, possibly owing to a read error.

This TCR derives from a man between 40 and 70 years old with stage II lung adenocarcinoma. The material sequenced was PBMCs, taken before any cancer treatment. This chain uses TRBV10-3 with TRBJ2-2, with TRBD1 matching 7 bases. CDR3 coding DNA: TGTGCCATCCGTGAAGGGGGCAGCGGGGAGCTGTTTTTT. This translates into CAIREGGSGELFF.